This TCR beta chain was documented in a study of glioma-infiltrating T cells. Per germline, CDR1 DFQATT and CDR2 SNEGSKA (reference sequence). Losses at the gene ends were 3 bases for V and 10 bases for J; bases not matched to a gene: 6. The CDR3 contains 12 residues. As to this clonotype: Since the CDR3 does not end with the conserved phenylalanine or tryptophan, this likely comes from a read error.

The iRepertoire nested amplicon-rescue multiplex PCR amplified TCR alpha and beta CDR3s from RNA. A single record per CDR3 protein comes from TCRdb applying MiXCR to the multiplex PCR reads. The sample lists about 400,000 distinct CDR3 sequences, about two fifths occurring once. The material sequenced was glioma tissue, nonneoplastic brain tissue, or PBMCs (not recorded which). The rearrangement joins TRBV20-1 to TRBJ2-4, with 7 positions matching TRBD2. The clonotype comes from a human donor with low-grade glioma or glioblastoma, undergoing nonglioma brain surgery, or in good health (not recorded which). The chain's CDR3 is CSASRTSSIQYL. CDR3 nucleotides: TGCAGTGCTAGCCGGACTAGTTCAATTCAGTACCTC.